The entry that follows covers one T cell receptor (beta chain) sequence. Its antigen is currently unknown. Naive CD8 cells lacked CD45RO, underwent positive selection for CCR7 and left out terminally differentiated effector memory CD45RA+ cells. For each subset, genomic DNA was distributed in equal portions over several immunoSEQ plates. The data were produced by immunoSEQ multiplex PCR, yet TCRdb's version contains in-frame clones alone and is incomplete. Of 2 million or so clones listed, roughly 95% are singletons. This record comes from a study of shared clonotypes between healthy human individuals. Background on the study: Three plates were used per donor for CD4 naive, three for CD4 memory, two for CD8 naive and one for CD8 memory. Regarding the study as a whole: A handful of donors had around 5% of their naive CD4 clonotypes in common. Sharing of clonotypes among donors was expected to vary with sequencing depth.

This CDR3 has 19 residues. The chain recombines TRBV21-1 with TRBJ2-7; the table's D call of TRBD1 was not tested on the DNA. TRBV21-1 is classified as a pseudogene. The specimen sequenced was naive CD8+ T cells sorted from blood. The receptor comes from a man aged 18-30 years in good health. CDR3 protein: CASSKVRGQVSARLGEQYF. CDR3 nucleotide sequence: TGTGCCAGCAGCAAAGTTCGGGGACAGGTAAGCGCCCGTCTGGGCGAGCAGTACTTC.